A single sample is the source of the 32 T cell receptor beta chains below, sequenced in a study of neurological immune-mediated disorders. One entry per CDR3 protein, called by TCRdb with MiXCR from the 5' RACE reads. Here the sample spans 46,000 or so distinct CDR3 sequences, about 9.3% being singletons. Sequenced: PBMCs. The source of these receptors is a woman aged 40 to 50 with HTLV-1-associated myelopathy (HAM/TSP).

The table lists this clonotype with many counts. V and J are TRBV5-5 and TRBJ1-3; no firm D call. The germline gives CDR1 SGHKS, CDR2 YYEKEE (reference sequence). V dropped 4 bases and J dropped 0 bases, with 8 bases sitting between them. The CDR3 length is 14 residues. In nucleotides, the CDR3 is TGTGCCAGCAGCCAGGTGCCCTCTGGAAACACCATATATTTT. Residues: CASSQVPSGNTIYF.

This rearrangement joins TRBV19 to TRBJ1-2; the D gene is possibly TRBD1 (6 bases). V was shortened by 6 bases and J by 4 bases, with 9 bases between the two germline ends. CDR1 is LNHDA and CDR2 is SQIVND in the germline V gene (reference sequence). The CDR3 has 12 residues. The chain's CDR3 is CASSGQSYGYTF. Here the CDR3 DNA reads TGTGCCAGTAGCGGACAGAGCTATGGCTACACCTTC.

This clonotype was counted once. This chain uses TRBV10-3 with TRBJ2-1; 10 positions agree with TRBD2. V shed 4 bases, J shed 0 bases, and the junction held 3 bases outside the gene matches. Germline V CDR1 and CDR2: ENHRY, SYGVKD. This CDR3 is built from 16 residues. This chain's CDR3 is CAISGAGGSSYNEQFF. Written as DNA, the CDR3 is TGTGCCATCAGTGGAGCGGGGGGGAGCTCCTACAATGAGCAGTTCTTC.

This clonotype was counted at least ten times. The chain is built from TRBV21-1 and TRBJ2-7; the table names TRBD1, a call not compared with the DNA. TRBV21-1 is listed as a pseudogene. The CDR3 runs 15 residues. The DNA of the CDR3 is TGTGCCAGCAGCAAAAATCGGCAGGGGGCCTACGAGCAGTACTTC. Encoded protein: CASSKNRQGAYEQYF.

This clonotype has at least ten counts. The gene calls are TRBV5-5 and TRBJ2-2; 8 nucleotides match TRBD2. The V gene's germline CDR1 is SGHKS and CDR2 YYEKEE (reference sequence). This CDR3 is 15 amino acids long. Trimming at V came to 3 bases and at J to 1 base, leaving 2 bases not matched to a gene. The CDR3 protein is CASSSRGGNTGELFF. CDR3 sequence (DNA): TGTGCCAGCAGCTCCCGGGGGGGGAACACCGGGGAGCTGTTTTTT. The full variable domain, its missing parts supplied by reference TRBV5-5 and TRBJ2-2, is DAGVTQSPTHLIKTRGQQVTLRCSPISGHKSVSWYQQVLGQGPQFIFQYYEKEERGRGNFPDRFSARQFPNYSSELNVNALLLGDSALYLCASSSRGGNTGELFFGEGSRLTVL.

At least ten counts were recorded for this clonotype. The chain couples TRBV2 to TRBJ2-1; tentatively, D is TRBD1 (6 bases). The CDR3 length is 14 residues. Germline CDR1 SNHLY, CDR2 FYNNEI. V was shortened by 4 bases and J by 7 bases, with 14 bases between the two germline ends. This CDR3 reads CASSGDTRDNEQFF. The CDR3 region has the DNA TGTGCCAGCAGTGGGGACACTAGGGATAATGAGCAGTTCTTC.

This clonotype was recorded at least ten times. The chain joins TRBV4-3 to TRBJ2-2, with 7 bases identical to TRBD2. The V segment lost 4 bases and the J segment 3 bases; nucleotides outside the gene matches: 5. CDR1 is LGHNA, CDR2 YSLEER, per germline. The CDR3 consists of 15 residues. The chain's CDR3 is CASSRQAGHTGELFF. In DNA form, the CDR3 reads TGCGCCAGCAGCCGGCAAGCGGGGCACACCGGGGAGCTGTTTTTT.

The sample holds many counts of this clonotype. The V and J genes are TRBV25-1 and TRBJ2-7; 8 positions agree with TRBD2. This CDR3 is 13 amino acids long. Trimming cost V 7 bases and J 4 bases; bases outside gene matches: 6. Germline CDR1 MGHDK, CDR2 SYGVNS. The DNA for the CDR3 is TGTGCCAGCACCGGGGGGGTTGGGTACGAGCAGTACTTC. Its protein product is CASTGGVGYEQYF.

In this sample, this clonotype turned up many times. The V gene is TRBV30, the J gene TRBJ1-5; D unresolved. This CDR3 region has 13 residues. Trimming left V 2 bases short and J 1 base short, with 6 bases between. Germline V CDR1 and CDR2: GTSNPN, SVGIG (reference sequence). CDR3 sequence: CAWSLGSNQPQHF. DNA for the CDR3: TGTGCCTGGAGTTTAGGAAGCAATCAGCCCCAGCATTTT.

There are many counts of this clonotype. The J gene is TRBJ2-3, the V gene TRBV5-1; maybe TRBD1 (6 bases). Germline V lookup: CDR1 SGHRS, CDR2 YFSETQ. The CDR3 is 13 residues long. V lost 5 bases and J 2 bases, leaving 9 bases between the germline ends. CDR3 coding DNA: TGCGCCAGCAGAGGGGACATCACAGATACGCAGTATTTT. Protein sequence: CASRGDITDTQYF.

By share, this clonotype ranks as medium-sized. V is TRBV5-1 and J is TRBJ2-5; 15 bases match TRBD2. The CDR3 is made up of 16 amino acids. Germline CDR1 and CDR2: SGHRS and YFSETQ. V gave up 4 bases and J gave up 4 bases; unmatched junction bases: 5. The CDR3 coding sequence is TGCGCCAGCAGCCTTTGGACTAGCGGGGGGGGAGAGACCCAGTACTTC. Its protein product is CASSLWTSGGGETQYF.

This clonotype was observed at least ten times. The chain employs TRBV6-2 or TRBV6-3 and TRBJ2-7; the D is unclear. Between the trimmed V and J ends, which lost 3 bases and 0 bases, there was a span of 9 bases. Germline CDR1 reads MNHEY; CDR2 reads SVGEGT. The CDR3 covers 14 residues. The CDR3 is CASSYLWGSYEQYF. DNA for the CDR3: TGTGCCAGCAGTTATTTATGGGGCTCCTACGAGCAGTACTTC.

This clonotype was counted many times. The chain has TRBV29-1 and TRBJ1-3, with D maybe TRBD1 (6 bases). V lost 3 bases and J lost 2, with 11 bases in between. This CDR3 is built from 14 residues. Germline V CDR1 and CDR2: SQVTM, ANQGSEA. The CDR3: CSVEVGAAGNTIYF. The CDR3 nucleotides are TGCAGCGTTGAGGTGGGGGCTGCTGGAAACACCATATATTTT. The full variable domain, its missing parts supplied by reference TRBV29-1 and TRBJ1-3, is SAVISQKPSRDICQRGTSLTIQCQVDSQVTMMFWYRQQPGQSLTLIATANQGSEATYESGFVIDKFPISRPNLTFSTLTVSNMSPEDSSIYLCSVEVGAAGNTIYFGEGSWLTVV.

This sequence joins TRBV10-3 and TRBJ2-5; TRBD2 might be the D (6 bases). V was clipped by 5 bases and J by 11 bases, with 24 bases between them. CDR1 ENHRY and CDR2 SYGVKD come from the germline V gene. The CDR3 contains 15 residues. The CDR3 DNA sequence: TGTGCCATCAGTCATATTGATAGCGTTCCGGGGGAGCAGTACTTC. This translates into CAISHIDSVPGEQYF.

Worth noting for this clonotype: The junction departs from the called germline gene at one end, perhaps through a read error. The chain is built from TRBV2 and TRBJ1-2; TRBD1 matches at 7 bases. Germline V CDR1 and CDR2: SNHLY, FYNNEI. The CDR3 runs to 15 residues. DNA for the CDR3: TGTGTCAGCAGAACCCCGACAGGGACTCATCATGGCTACACCTTC. Translating gives CVSRTPTGTHHGYTF.

This clonotype came up many times. J is TRBJ2-3 and V is TRBV4-1, with 11 nucleotides matching TRBD1. The germline CDR1 and CDR2 sequences are MGHRA and YSYEKL. This CDR3 is built from 17 residues. V shed 3 bases, J shed 4 bases, and the junction held 9 bases outside the gene matches. CDR3 loop: CASSQGVDRGRSDTQYF. CDR3 in DNA: TGCGCCAGCAGCCAGGGCGTGGACAGGGGGCGGTCAGATACGCAGTATTTT.

There are many counts of this clonotype. The rearrangement uses TRBV18 and TRBJ1-1, with D perhaps matching TRBD1 (5 bases). In germline, CDR1 is KGHSH, CDR2 LQKENI. Trimming left V 3 bases short and J 3 bases short, with 8 bases between. This CDR3 contains 13 residues. The CDR3 sequence is CASSPPGDTEAFF. CDR3 nucleotide sequence: TGTGCCAGCTCACCTCCGGGGGACACTGAAGCTTTCTTT.

This clonotype was recorded many times. The chain recombines TRBV2 with TRBJ1-5; TRBD1 aligns across 8 bases. V dropped 5 bases and J dropped 2; count of bases not matched to a gene: 2. The CDR3 loop spans 14 amino acids. Germline V lookup: CDR1 SNHLY, CDR2 FYNNEI. DNA for the CDR3: TGTGCCAGCAGTATGGGACAGGGCAATCAGCCCCAGCATTTT. It specifies CASSMGQGNQPQHF.

The chain couples TRBV7-9 to TRBJ2-7; D gene unclear. The germline V gene has CDR1 SEHNR and CDR2 FQNEAQ (reference sequence). Trimming cost V 2 bases and J 9 bases, with 17 bases left between them. CDR3 size: 14 residues. The CDR3 loop reads CASSLSFGSVGQYF. DNA for the CDR3: TGTGCCAGCAGCTTAAGTTTCGGGTCTGTGGGGCAGTACTTC.

This clonotype has ten or more counts. The genes are TRBV4-3 and TRBJ1-2; D unclear. Germline assignment: CDR1 LGHNA and CDR2 YSLEER. V was shortened by 1 base and J by 4 bases, with 13 bases between the two germline ends. The CDR3 loop spans 15 amino acids. The CDR3 region has the DNA TGCGCCAGCAGCCAAGTGATGGGTGGCACCTATGGCTACACCTTC. Protein: CASSQVMGGTYGYTF.

This clonotype was seen ten or more times. The chain employs TRBV11-3 and TRBJ2-7, with D possibly matching TRBD1 (6 bases). The germline gives CDR1 SGHNT, CDR2 YENEEA. Trimming pared 5 bases from V and 3 bases from J, leaving 20 bases between. This CDR3 contains 16 residues. The CDR3 bases are TGTGCCAGCAGCCTCGACAGGTGGGGAAAAAACTACGAGCAGTACTTC. Amino acid sequence: CASSLDRWGKNYEQYF.

This clonotype showed up many times. The chain couples TRBV5-1 to TRBJ2-7; TRBD2 aligns across 12 bases. Trimming cost V 4 bases and J 5 bases; bases outside gene matches: 10. The CDR3 is made up of 16 amino acids. CDR1 is SGHRS, CDR2 YFSETQ, per germline. CDR3 loop: CASSRRTSGVSHEQYF. CDR3 coding DNA: TGCGCCAGCAGCAGGAGGACTAGCGGGGTAAGCCACGAGCAGTACTTC.

This clonotype was counted ten times or more. The rearrangement joins TRBV5-5 to TRBJ1-5, with D unclear. CDR3 length: 15 amino acids. Deletions cut 4 bases from V and 9 bases from J, with 20 bases between. The germline gives CDR1 SGHKS, CDR2 YYEKEE (reference sequence). The CDR3 DNA follows: TGTGCCAGCAGCCCCGCAGACGGAGGGATCACGCCCCAGCATTTT. Translating gives CASSPADGGITPQHF.

This clonotype came up many times. The chain's CDR3 is CASSATQGSYEQYF. The CDR3 DNA sequence: TGTGCCAGCAGCGCCACTCAGGGGAGCTACGAGCAGTACTTC. The rearrangement links TRBV2 to TRBJ2-7; possibly TRBD1 for D (6 bases). CDR1 and CDR2 (germline): SNHLY, FYNNEI. The CDR3 is 14 amino acids. V was trimmed by 6 bases and J by 3 bases, leaving 15 bases between them. Based on the CDR3 plus reference TRBV2 and TRBJ2-7, the full variable domain is EPEVTQTPSHQVTQMGQEVILRCVPISNHLYFYWYRQILGQKVEFLVSFYNNEISEKSEIFDDQFSVERPDGSNFTLKIRSTKLEDSAMYFCASSATQGSYEQYFGPGTRLTVT.

Many counts were recorded for this clonotype. V is TRBV20-1 and J is TRBJ1-2; perhaps TRBD1 as D (5 bases). Per germline, CDR1 DFQATT and CDR2 SNEGSKA (reference sequence). V lost 1 base, J lost 3 bases, and 9 bases lay in between. CDR3 length equals 13 residues. The CDR3: CSARGGSDYGYTF. The CDR3 DNA follows: TGCAGTGCTAGAGGGGGCTCAGACTATGGCTACACCTTC.

In its sample, this clonotype was seen many times. V usage is TRBV14 and J usage is TRBJ1-1; maybe TRBD1 (5 bases). Germline values: CDR1 SGHDN, CDR2 FVKESK. V was cut by 2 bases and J by 4 bases, with 23 bases left in between. The CDR3 is made up of 18 amino acids. CDR3 DNA sequence: TGTGCCAGCAGCCAAACAGGAGGCCTCCTCTTTCGGGGCACTGAAGCTTTCTTT. Its translation is CASSQTGGLLFRGTEAFF.

This clonotype was seen more than once but under ten times. The V gene is TRBV29-1, the J gene TRBJ2-5; maybe TRBD1 (6 bases). CDR3 length: 15 amino acids. From germline, CDR1 is SQVTM and CDR2 ANQGSEA. Trimming removed 3 bases at V and 2 bases at J, with 16 bases between. In DNA form, the CDR3 reads TGCAGCGTTGAGAGGACAGTTAGCCTTCAAGAGACCCAGTACTTC. It translates to CSVERTVSLQETQYF.

This clonotype was seen at least ten times. The chain couples TRBV6-2 or TRBV6-3 to TRBJ2-3, with D perhaps matching TRBD1 (5 bases). CDR3 length: 12 residues. The V end was cut by 6 bases, the J end by 6 bases, with 10 bases between. CDR1 MNHEY and CDR2 SVGEGT come from the germline V gene. CDR3 amino acids: CASRPRVDTQYF. CDR3 coding DNA: TGTGCCAGCAGACCCAGGGTTGATACGCAGTATTTT.

The rearrangement links TRBV21-1 to TRBJ2-3. TRBV21-1 is a pseudogene segment. This CDR3 has 16 residues. The CDR3 bases are TGTGCCAGCAGCAAAGCGGCTCAACGGAGCACAGATACGCAGTATTTT. This sequence encodes CASSKAAQRSTDTQYF.

In this sample, this clonotype turned up many times. V is TRBV6-5 and J is TRBJ2-1; D is uncertain. Germline values: CDR1 MNHEY, CDR2 SVGAGI. Between the trimmed V and J ends, which lost 4 bases and 6 bases, there was a span of 25 bases. This CDR3 spans 18 amino acids. The CDR3 DNA reads TGTGCCAGCAGTTCCCTACTCTTCGCAACACCTGAAGGCAATGAGCAGTTCTTC. It is translated as CASSSLLFATPEGNEQFF.

In its sample, this clonotype was seen many times. DNA of the CDR3: TGCAGTGCTAGCCTTACCGGGACGCGGCAAGAGACCCAGTACTTC. Its translation: CSASLTGTRQETQYF. The rearrangement uses TRBV20-1 and TRBJ2-5, with D possibly called TRBD1 or TRBD2 (5 bases each). This CDR3 is 15 amino acids long. The V end was cut by 3 bases, the J end by 2 bases, with 16 bases between. Germline assignment: CDR1 DFQATT and CDR2 SNEGSKA (reference sequence).

This clonotype was observed many times. The gene calls are TRBV12-3 or TRBV12-4 and TRBJ1-1, with D possibly being TRBD1 (6 bases). With 2 bases removed from V and 0 bases from J, the gap between germline ends came to 16 bases. The length of the CDR3 is 17 residues. The CDR3 region is CASSLMGGGRMNTEAFF. CDR3 DNA sequence: TGTGCCAGCAGTTTAATGGGGGGGGGGCGGATGAACACTGAAGCTTTCTTT.